The rows below give T cell receptor beta chains drawn from one sample of a study of T cell responses to AZD1222 COVID-19 vaccine. Using immunoSEQ multiplex PCR, the repertoire was profiled, and TCRdb retains in-frame clones only, with some absent. The sample comprises 180,000 or so clones, roughly 91% of which are singletons, and about 1.9% rests with the top ten. Sequenced here: peripheral blood, sampled 28 days after the second AZD1222 dose. The receptors come from an adult who received the AZD1222 COVID-19 vaccine. Both conserved end residues are part of each CDR3. Each record gives: D gene, V gene, J gene, clone size, CDR3 protein, CDR3 DNA. The D gene is left open where the match is weak. Where a row states a size, it is once, few, many or the class of an expanded clone; other rows omit it.

>NA|TRBV10-1|TRBJ1-1|NA
CASSEGGPVTEAFF
TGCGCCAGCAGTGAGGGTGGGCCGGTTACTGAAGCTTTCTTT
>NA|TRBV28|TRBJ1-2|NA
CASSLRVNYGYTF
TGTGCCAGCAGCCTTCGGGTCAACTATGGCTACACCTTC
>TRBD2|TRBV7-6|TRBJ2-3|NA
CASSLLAGAPSTDTQYF
TGTGCCAGCAGCTTACTAGCGGGAGCACCGAGTACAGATACGCAGTATTTT
>NA|TRBV10-1|TRBJ1-5|NA
CASNAFEQGGCCSNQPQHF
TGCGCCAGCAACGCTTTCGAACAGGGTGGGTGTTGTAGCAATCAGCCCCAGCATTTT
>NA|TRBV5-1|TRBJ2-5|NA
CASSPRQLQETQYF
TGCGCCAGCAGCCCAAGACAGCTCCAAGAGACCCAGTACTTC
>TRBD2|TRBV5-8|TRBJ2-3|once
CASSPGTSGGTNTQYF
TGTGCCAGCAGCCCGGGGACTAGCGGGGGAACAAATACGCAGTATTTT
>TRBD2|TRBV13|TRBJ2-7|NA
CASSPLGAGGTYEQYF
TGTGCCAGCAGCCCCCTCGGGGCGGGGGGGACCTACGAGCAGTACTTC
>TRBD2|TRBV27|TRBJ2-7|NA
CASRRGTSGSSSSYEQYF
TGTGCCAGTCGAAGGGGGACTAGCGGGTCATCGAGCTCCTACGAGCAGTACTTC
>NA|TRBV5-1|TRBJ2-2|NA
CASSPVGGRAGELFF
TGCGCCAGCAGCCCCGTCGGGGGGCGCGCCGGGGAGCTGTTTTTT
>NA|TRBV6-2/TRBV6-3|TRBJ2-5|NA
CASSPPAKETQYF
TGTGCCAGCAGCCCACCGGCAAAAGAGACCCAGTACTTC
>NA|TRBV27|TRBJ2-7|many
CASSSSVGSYEQYF
TGTGCCAGCAGTTCGTCGGTCGGCTCCTACGAGCAGTACTTC
>TRBD1|TRBV9|TRBJ2-3|NA
CASSVGQGVADTQYF
TGTGCCAGCAGCGTAGGACAGGGGGTAGCAGATACGCAGTATTTT
>NA|TRBV3-1/TRBV3-2|TRBJ1-5|NA
CASSQVPGWGQPQHF
TGTGCCAGCAGCCAAGTTCCAGGGTGGGGGCAGCCCCAGCATTTT
>TRBD2|TRBV19|TRBJ2-7|few
CASSIKLAGPYEQYF
TGTGCCAGTAGTATTAAGCTAGCGGGGCCCTACGAGCAGTACTTC
>NA|TRBV6-1|TRBJ1-5|NA
CASSEAGLNQPQHF
TGTGCCAGCAGTGAAGCGGGACTCAATCAGCCCCAGCATTTT
>NA|TRBV3-1/TRBV3-2|TRBJ1-5|NA
CASSTGQYQPQHF
TGTGCCAGCTCCACAGGACAGTATCAGCCCCAGCATTTT
>NA|TRBV14|TRBJ2-2|NA
CASSLFGGELFF
TGTGCCAGCAGCCTATTCGGCGGGGAGCTGTTTTTT
>NA|TRBV23-1|TRBJ2-7|NA
CALPRGPNQTYEQYF
TGCGCCCTCCCCCGGGGCCCTAATCAAACCTACGAGCAGTACTTC
>TRBD2|TRBV6-5|TRBJ2-1|NA
CASRRLAGRNEQFF
TGTGCCAGCAGAAGGCTAGCGGGCCGGAATGAGCAGTTCTTC
>NA|TRBV7-2|TRBJ2-3|NA
CASRRVITDTQYF
TGTGCCAGCCGCCGGGTCATCACAGATACGCAGTATTTT
>TRBD2|TRBV6-2/TRBV6-3|TRBJ2-1|NA
CASSYSREGQNEQFF
TGTGCCAGCAGTTACTCGCGGGAGGGCCAGAATGAGCAGTTCTTC
>NA|TRBV28|TRBJ1-5|NA
CASSLFRVRSNQPQHF
TGTGCCAGCAGTTTATTTAGGGTGAGGAGCAATCAGCCCCAGCATTTT
>TRBD2|TRBV10-2|TRBJ2-1|NA
CASKPGLALDEQFF
TGCGCCAGCAAACCGGGACTAGCCCTCGATGAGCAGTTCTTC
>NA|TRBV14|TRBJ2-1|NA
CASSRDNEQFF
TGTGCCAGCAGTAGAGACAATGAGCAGTTCTTC
>TRBD2|TRBV3-1/TRBV3-2|TRBJ2-2|NA
CASSQKRTSGGAPGELFF
TGTGCCAGCAGCCAAAAAAGGACTAGCGGGGGAGCACCCGGGGAGCTGTTTTTT
>NA|TRBV7-9|TRBJ2-7|NA
CASSPPSSTYRGEQYF
TGTGCCAGCAGCCCCCCTTCCAGCACATACCGAGGCGAGCAGTACTTC
>TRBD1|TRBV30|TRBJ2-7|NA
CAWSRGTGGVEQYF
TGTGCCTGGAGCCGGGGGACAGGGGGAGTCGAGCAGTACTTC